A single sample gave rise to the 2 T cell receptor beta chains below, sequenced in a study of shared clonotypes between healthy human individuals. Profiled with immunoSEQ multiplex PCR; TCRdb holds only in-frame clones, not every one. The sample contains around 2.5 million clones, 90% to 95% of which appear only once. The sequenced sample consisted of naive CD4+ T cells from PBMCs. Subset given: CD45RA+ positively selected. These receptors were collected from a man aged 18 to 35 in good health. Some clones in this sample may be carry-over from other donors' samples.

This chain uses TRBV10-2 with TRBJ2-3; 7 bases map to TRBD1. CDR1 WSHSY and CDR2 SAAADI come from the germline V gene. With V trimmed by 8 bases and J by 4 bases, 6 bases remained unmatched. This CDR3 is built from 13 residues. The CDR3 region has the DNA TGCGCCAGCGACCATGACAGGGCAGATACGCAGTATTTT. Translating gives CASDHDRADTQYF.

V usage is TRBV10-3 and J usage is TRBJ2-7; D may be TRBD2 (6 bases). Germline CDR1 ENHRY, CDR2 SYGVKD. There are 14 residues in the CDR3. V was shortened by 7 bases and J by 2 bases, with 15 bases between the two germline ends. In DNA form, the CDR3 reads TGTGCCATCACCAAGGGACGGGAGACCTACGAGCAGTACTTC. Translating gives CAITKGRETYEQYF.